This entry describes one T cell receptor (beta chain). This sample stems from a study of cytomegalovirus exposure and HLA in healthy donors. Profiling relied on immunoSEQ multiplex PCR, and the TCRdb table lists in-frame clones only, not all of them. Counted here are about 150,000 clones, approximately 86% occurring once; the ten biggest clones make up around 22%. V lost 6 bases and J lost 4; bases outside the gene matches: 13. The CDR3 is 16 amino acids. CDR1 and CDR2 (germline): SGHDT, YYEEEE. The V gene is TRBV5-6, the J gene TRBJ2-7; 10 nucleotides agree with TRBD2. The receptor was isolated from a man aged 18-30 years in good health and CMV-seropositive. Sequencing was done on a sample of PBMCs. CDR3 nucleotides: TGTGCCAGCACAATCTACGGCGGGACTAGCGTTTACGAGCAGTACTTC. It codes for CASTIYGGTSVYEQYF.